Sequencing of this TCR beta chain was carried out in a study of T cells in Graves' hyperthyroidism and ophthalmopathy. Findings and caveats of the study: Most clonotypes expanded in the thyroid (above 0.001) were also present in blood.

The CDR3 runs to 13 residues. V lost 7 bases and J 4 bases, leaving 11 bases between the germline ends. The germline CDR1 and CDR2 sequences are SNHLY and FYNNEI. TCR beta CDR3 regions were amplified from RNA. A set of HTBI primers served as the primers for a first-round RT-PCR of the TCR CDR3. One entry per CDR3 protein results from TCRdb running MiXCR on the multiplex PCR reads. The sample has 250,000 or so distinct CDR3 sequences; approximately 16% are singletons. This clonotype was counted many times. Its antigen is unidentified. This TCR derives from a woman in her fifties or sixties with Graves' hyperthyroidism that later progressed to Graves' ophthalmopathy. The material sequenced was blood. The rearrangement joins TRBV2 to TRBJ2-1; D might be TRBD2 (5 bases). The CDR3 sequence is CASMLGLYNEQFF. In DNA, the CDR3 is TGTGCCAGCATGCTTGGACTGTACAATGAGCAGTTCTTC.